Sequencing of this TCR beta chain was carried out in a study of identifying expanded T cells in peripheral blood. With V trimmed by 8 bases and J by 8 bases, 14 bases remained unmatched. From germline, CDR1 is SNHLY and CDR2 FYNNEI. The CDR3 contains 15 residues. General study findings and limits: Variance in clone template counts between approximately 2-week samples significantly increased with total template count across all healthy donors.

TCRdb's table, derived via immunoSEQ multiplex PCR, lists solely in-frame clones and lacks some. Of roughly 100,000 clones listed, approximately 88% are singletons. This clone was seen just once. Antigen specificity is unknown. The specimen was blood. V is TRBV2 and J is TRBJ1-4; 7 nucleotides agree with TRBD1. The sequence was obtained from a person aged 18 to 75 in good health. CDR3 sequence: CASRSLTGSQEKLFF. The CDR3 DNA reads TGTGCCAGCCGGAGTTTGACAGGGAGCCAGGAAAAACTGTTTTTT.